Given below is one TCR beta chain in context. As yet, its antigen is unknown. The data originate from a study of cytomegalovirus exposure and HLA in healthy donors. Study background: Membership in the Caucasian-associated ancestry cluster was found for about 84% of nearly 400 genotyped donors. General study findings and limits: Productive rates of about 90% or about 30% were seen for most TCR beta V segments in an earlier analysis.

PCR was performed using 60 Vbeta and 13 Jbeta primers. Profiling relied on immunoSEQ multiplex PCR, and the TCRdb table lists in-frame clones only, not all of them. The sample yields around 200,000 clones, over 75% seen once. V gave up 2 bases and J gave up 0 bases, with 7 bases separating them. This CDR3 has 14 amino acids. Germline CDR1 SGHTA, CDR2 FQGTGA. The V call is TRBV7-3, the J call TRBJ1-1, with D unclear. The clonotype was recovered from a woman between 45 and 60 years old in good health and CMV-seropositive. Material: PBMCs. The CDR3 protein is CASSLLGMNTEAFF. The CDR3 nucleotides read TGTGCCAGCAGCTTACTCGGGATGAACACTGAAGCTTTCTTT.